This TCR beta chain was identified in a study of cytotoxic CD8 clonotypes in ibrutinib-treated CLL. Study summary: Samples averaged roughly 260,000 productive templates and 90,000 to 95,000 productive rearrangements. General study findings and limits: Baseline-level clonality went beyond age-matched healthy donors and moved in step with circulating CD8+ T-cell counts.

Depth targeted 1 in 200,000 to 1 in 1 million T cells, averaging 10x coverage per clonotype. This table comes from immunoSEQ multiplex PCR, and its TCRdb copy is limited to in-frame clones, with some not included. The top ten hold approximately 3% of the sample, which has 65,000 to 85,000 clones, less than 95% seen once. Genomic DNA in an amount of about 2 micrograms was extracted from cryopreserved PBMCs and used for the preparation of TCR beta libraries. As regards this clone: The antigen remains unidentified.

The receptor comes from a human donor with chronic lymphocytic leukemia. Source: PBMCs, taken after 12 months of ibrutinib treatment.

The CDR3 here is CASSFRGIRENEQFF. DNA of the CDR3: TGTGCCAGCAGCTTCAGGGGAATCCGGGAGAATGAGCAGTTCTTC. The chain has TRBV5-6 and TRBJ2-1, with D possibly being TRBD1 or TRBD2 (6 bases each). Trimming shortened V by 2 bases and J by 7 bases, and 16 bases separated the two germline ends. Germline CDR1 and CDR2: SGHDT and YYEEEE. The CDR3 loop spans 15 amino acids.